Included here is one T cell receptor (beta chain) sequence, with context. Germline CDR1 is SGHRS and CDR2 is YFSETQ. V was shortened by 4 bases and J by 3 bases, with 13 bases between the two germline ends. The CDR3 runs 15 residues. Assay used: immunoSEQ multiplex PCR; TCRdb lists only in-frame clones, some missing. The table includes 30,000 or so clones, 83% detected once. The source of the sample is a study of blood T cell repertoires in COVID-19. The wider study: Acute-phase and convalescent COVID-19 samples originated in the United States, Italy and Spain.

This TCR came from a man in his fifties with acute or convalescent COVID-19. J is TRBJ1-4 and V is TRBV5-1; no firm D call. Sequenced: peripheral blood. The chain's CDR3 is CASSTNTAANEKLFF. CDR3 DNA: TGCGCCAGCAGCACAAACACCGCGGCTAATGAAAAACTGTTTTTT.